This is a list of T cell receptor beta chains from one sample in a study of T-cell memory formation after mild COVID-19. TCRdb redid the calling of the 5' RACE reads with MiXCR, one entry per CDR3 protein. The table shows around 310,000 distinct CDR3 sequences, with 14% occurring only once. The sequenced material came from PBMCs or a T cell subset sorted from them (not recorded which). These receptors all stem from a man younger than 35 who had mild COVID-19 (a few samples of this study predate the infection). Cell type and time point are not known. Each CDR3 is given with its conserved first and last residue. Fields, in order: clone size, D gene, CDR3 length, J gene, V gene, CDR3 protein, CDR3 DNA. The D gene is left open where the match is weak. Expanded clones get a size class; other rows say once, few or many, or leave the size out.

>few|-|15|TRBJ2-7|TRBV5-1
CASSFGGIGSYEQYF
TGCGCCAGCAGCTTTGGCGGGATTGGGTCCTACGAGCAGTACTTC
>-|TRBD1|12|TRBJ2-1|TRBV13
CASQQGVYEQFF
TGTGCCAGTCAACAGGGGGTTTATGAGCAGTTCTTC
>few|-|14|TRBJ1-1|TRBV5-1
CASSSDGMNTEAFF
TGCGCCAGCAGCTCCGACGGAATGAACACTGAAGCTTTCTTT
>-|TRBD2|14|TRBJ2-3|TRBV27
CASSLGAGWNTQYF
TGTGCCAGCAGTTTAGGAGCGGGGTGGAATACGCAGTATTTT
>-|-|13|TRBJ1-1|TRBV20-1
CSASRTRNTEAFF
TGCAGTGCTAGTCGCACCCGGAACACTGAAGCTTTCTTT
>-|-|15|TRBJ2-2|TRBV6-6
CATKLGTLSPGELFF
TGTGCCACGAAGCTCGGGACACTGAGTCCCGGGGAGCTGTTTTTT
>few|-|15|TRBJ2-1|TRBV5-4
CASSQGSRGDNEQFF
TGTGCCAGCAGCCAAGGGTCTAGGGGGGACAATGAGCAGTTCTTC
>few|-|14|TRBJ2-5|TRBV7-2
CASSSTWGLETQYF
TGTGCCAGCAGCTCAACATGGGGCCTAGAGACCCAGTACTTC
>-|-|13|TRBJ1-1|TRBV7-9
CASSHPGGAEAFF
TGTGCCAGCAGCCATCCGGGCGGGGCTGAAGCTTTCTTT
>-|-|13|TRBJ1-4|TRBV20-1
CSAKDGHEEKLFF
TGCAGTGCTAAGGACGGACACGAAGAAAAACTGTTTTTT
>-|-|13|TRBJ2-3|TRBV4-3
CASSQDLVLTQYF
TGCGCCAGCAGCCAAGATCTTGTCCTGACGCAGTATTTT
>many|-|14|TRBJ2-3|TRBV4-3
CASSRMTRTDTQYF
TGCGCCAGCAGCCGCATGACTCGCACAGATACGCAGTATTTT
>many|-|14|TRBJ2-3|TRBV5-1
CASSPGTSTDTQYF
TGTGCCAGTAGTCCCGGGACTAGCACAGATACGCAGTATTTT
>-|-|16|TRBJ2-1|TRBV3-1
CASSLDSWREYDEQFF
TGTGCCAGCAGCCTAGATTCCTGGAGGGAATACGATGAGCAGTTCTTC
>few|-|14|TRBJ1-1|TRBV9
CASSVAGENTEAFF
TGTGCCAGCAGCGTAGCAGGAGAGAACACTGAAGCTTTCTTT
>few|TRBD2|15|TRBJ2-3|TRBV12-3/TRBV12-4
CASRAAGGPRDTQYF
TGTGCCAGCAGAGCGGCGGGGGGGCCCCGGGATACGCAGTATTTT
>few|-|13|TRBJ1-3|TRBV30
CAWRRGHRGTIYF
TGTGCCTGGAGACGGGGACACCGGGGGACCATATATTTT
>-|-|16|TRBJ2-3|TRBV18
CASSTVQGPITDTQYF
TGTGCCAGCTCAACCGTGCAGGGGCCGATCACAGATACGCAGTATTTT
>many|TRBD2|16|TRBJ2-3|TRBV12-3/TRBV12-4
CASSSPSGGAPDTQYF
TGTGCCAGCAGTTCCCCCAGCGGGGGGGCCCCAGATACGCAGTATTTT
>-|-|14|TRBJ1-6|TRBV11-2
CASSLPGAGSPLHF
TGTGCCAGCAGCTTACCGGGGGCAGGATCACCCCTCCACTTT
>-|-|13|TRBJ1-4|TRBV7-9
CAGGTVPREKLFF
TGTGCCGGGGGGACCGTTCCTAGGGAAAAACTGTTTTTT
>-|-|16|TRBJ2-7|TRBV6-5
CASSSLPQGKAYEQYF
TGTGCCAGCAGTTCACTTCCTCAGGGGAAGGCCTACGAGCAGTACTTC
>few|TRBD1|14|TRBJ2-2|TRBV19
CASRKEQGAGELFF
TGTGCCAGTAGAAAAGAACAGGGGGCCGGGGAGCTGTTTTTT
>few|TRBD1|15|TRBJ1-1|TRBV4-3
CASSPSGQGGTEAFF
TGCGCCAGCAGCCCGTCGGGACAGGGGGGCACTGAAGCTTTCTTT
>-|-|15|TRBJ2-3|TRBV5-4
CASSPTGPAADTQYF
TGTGCCAGCAGCCCGACGGGCCCCGCCGCAGATACGCAGTATTTT
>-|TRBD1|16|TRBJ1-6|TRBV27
CASSLITGGYNSPLHF
TGTGCCAGCAGTTTAATAACAGGGGGCTATAATTCACCCCTCCACTTT
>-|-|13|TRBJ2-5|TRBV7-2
CASSIAVQETQYF
TGTGCCAGCAGCATAGCGGTTCAAGAGACCCAGTACTTC
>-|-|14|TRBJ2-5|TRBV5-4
CASRDREGEVTQYF
TGTGCCAGCAGAGACAGGGAGGGAGAGGTGACCCAGTACTTC
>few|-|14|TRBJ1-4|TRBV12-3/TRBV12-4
CASSLGNPGEKLFF
TGTGCCAGCAGTTTAGGGAATCCAGGTGAAAAACTGTTTTTT
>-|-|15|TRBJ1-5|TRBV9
CASSVKGSNVEPQHF
TGTGCCAGCAGCGTCAAGGGGAGTAACGTTGAGCCCCAGCATTTT
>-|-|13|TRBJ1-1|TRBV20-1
CSARDSLNTEAFF
TGCAGTGCTAGGGACAGCCTGAACACTGAAGCTTTCTTT
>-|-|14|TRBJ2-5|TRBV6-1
CASSARGAQETQYF
TGTGCCAGCAGCGCGAGGGGCGCTCAAGAGACCCAGTACTTC
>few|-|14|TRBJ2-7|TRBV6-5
CASSSPGIASEQYF
TGTGCCAGCAGTTCCCCCGGGATAGCGAGCGAGCAGTACTTC
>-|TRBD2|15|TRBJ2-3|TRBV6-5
CASSVAGVSTDTQYF
TGTGCCAGCAGCGTAGCGGGGGTGAGCACAGATACGCAGTATTTT
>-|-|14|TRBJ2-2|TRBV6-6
CASSYNRRTGELFF
TGTGCCAGCAGTTACAACCGGAGGACCGGGGAGCTGTTTTTT
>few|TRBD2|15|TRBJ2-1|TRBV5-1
CASSRTSGEYNEQFF
TGCGCCAGCAGCCGGACTAGCGGGGAATACAATGAGCAGTTCTTC
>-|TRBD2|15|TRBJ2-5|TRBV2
CASSEGLAGGETQYF
TGTGCCAGCAGTGAAGGCCTAGCGGGGGGAGAGACCCAGTACTTC
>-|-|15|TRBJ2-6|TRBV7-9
CASSAGNSGANVLTF
TGTGCCAGCAGCGCCGGTAACTCTGGGGCCAACGTCCTGACTTTC
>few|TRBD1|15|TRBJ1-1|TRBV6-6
CASSHLGQARREAFF
TGTGCCAGCAGTCACTTGGGACAGGCTCGTCGTGAAGCTTTCTTT
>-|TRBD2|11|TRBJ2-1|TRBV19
CASRTGRELFF
TGTGCCAGTAGAACCGGGAGGGAGCTGTTCTTC
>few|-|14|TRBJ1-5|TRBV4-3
CASSPRRSNQPQHF
TGCGCCAGCAGCCCCCGGAGGAGCAATCAGCCCCAGCATTTT
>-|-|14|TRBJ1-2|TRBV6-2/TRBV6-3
CASRLGSTASGYTF
TGTGCCAGCAGACTAGGGTCTACCGCTTCTGGCTACACCTTC
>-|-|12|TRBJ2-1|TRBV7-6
CASSLNADEQFF
TGTGCCAGCAGCTTGAACGCGGATGAGCAGTTCTTC
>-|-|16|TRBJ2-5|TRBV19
CASSILGTESQETQYF
TGTGCCAGTAGTATCCTCGGAACGGAGTCCCAGGAGACCCAGTACTTC
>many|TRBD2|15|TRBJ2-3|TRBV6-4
CASSETSGGADTQYF
TGTGCCAGCAGTGAAACTAGCGGGGGGGCAGATACGCAGTATTTT
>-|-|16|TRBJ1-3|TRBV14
CASSQVPGLTGNTIYF
TGTGCCAGCAGCCAAGTGCCAGGGCTTACGGGAAACACCATATATTTT
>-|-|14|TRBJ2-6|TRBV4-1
CASSQEGAGNVLTF
TGCGCCAGCAGCCAAGAGGGGGCAGGGAACGTCCTGACTTTC
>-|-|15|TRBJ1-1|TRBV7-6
CASSPGGPGYTEAFF
TGTGCCAGCAGCCCAGGCGGTCCAGGGTACACTGAAGCTTTCTTT
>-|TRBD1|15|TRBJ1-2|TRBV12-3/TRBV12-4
CASSLGQGIRYGYTF
TGTGCCAGCAGTTTGGGACAGGGGATAAGATATGGCTACACCTTC
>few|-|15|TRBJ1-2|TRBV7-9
CASVGGLPTNYGYTF
TGTGCCAGTGTTGGGGGGTTGCCGACTAACTATGGCTACACCTTC